Listed here are 7 T cell receptor beta chains from one sample, sequenced in a study of T cells after yellow fever vaccination. TCRdb redid the calling of the 5' RACE reads with MiXCR, one entry per CDR3 protein. Counted here are over 300,000 distinct CDR3 sequences, 6.8% occurring once; the ten biggest clones make up roughly 19%. Source: PBMCs, taken about 49 days after the first yellow fever vaccination. Receptor source: a man aged 18 to 29 who received the YFV17D yellow fever vaccine.

This rearrangement joins TRBV10-3 to TRBJ1-2; D unresolved. V lost 5 bases, J lost 6 bases, and 19 bases lay in between. Germline loops: CDR1 ENHRY, CDR2 SYGVKD. The CDR3 totals 15 residues. The CDR3 bases are TGTGCCATCAGTCAATTCCCCCGGGAGAACGATGGCTACACCTTC. Its protein product is CAISQFPRENDGYTF.

This clonotype was seen more than once but under ten times. The chain links TRBV5-4 to TRBJ2-3; 7 positions match TRBD2. This CDR3 is built from 16 residues. Trimming removed 0 bases from V and 0 bases from J; junction bases left unmatched: 4. The germline V gene has CDR1 SGHNT and CDR2 YYREEE (reference sequence). CDR3: CASSLVWRESTDTQYF. The CDR3 coding sequence is TGTGCCAGCAGCTTGGTGTGGCGGGAGAGCACAGATACGCAGTATTTT.

This clonotype was found a few times. This chain joins TRBV5-1 and TRBJ1-2; 7 positions agree with TRBD1. V lost 0 bases to trimming and J lost 3 bases; unmatched junction nucleotides: 11. CDR1 SGHRS and CDR2 YFSETQ come from the germline V gene. There are 17 residues in the CDR3. This CDR3 is CASSLAGDREFHYGYTF. For the CDR3, the DNA is TGCGCCAGCAGCTTGGCCGGCGACAGGGAATTCCACTATGGCTACACCTTC. The full variable domain, its missing parts supplied by reference TRBV5-1 and TRBJ1-2, is KAGVTQTPRYLIKTRGQQVTLSCSPISGHRSVSWYQQTPGQGLQFLFEYFSETQRNKGNFPGRFSGRQFSNSRSEMNVSTLELGDSALYLCASSLAGDREFHYGYTFGSGTRLTVV.

The V gene is TRBV28, the J gene TRBJ2-7; 8 bases are shared with TRBD1. The CDR3 covers 12 residues. With 6 bases clipped from V and 8 bases from J, the junction kept 6 bases outside the gene matches. Germline lookup yields CDR1 MDHEN and CDR2 SYDVKM. The CDR3 protein is CASSSDRAKQYV. The CDR3 bases are TGTGCCAGCAGCTCGGACAGGGCTAAGCAGTACGTC.

This clonotype appeared many times. The chain has TRBV10-3 and TRBJ2-1; 7 bases align to TRBD2. The CDR3 has 15 amino acids. From germline, CDR1 is ENHRY and CDR2 SYGVKD. V lost 0 bases, J lost 7 bases, and 6 bases stayed unmatched. The CDR3 spells CAISESHGAGNEQFF. The CDR3 DNA reads as TGTGCCATCAGTGAGTCGCATGGAGCGGGGAATGAGCAGTTCTTC.

In the case of this clonotype: Compared with germline, one end of the junction differs, possibly owing to a read error. This chain links TRBV4-1 with TRBJ2-4; D ambiguous. CDR3 length: 18 residues. Germline lookup yields CDR1 MGHRA and CDR2 YSYEKL. Written as DNA, the CDR3 is TGCGCCAGCAGCCAAGATGATCCAGCCAGGCTGGCCAAAATCATTCAGTACTTC. It translates to CASSQDDPARLAKIIQYF.

This clonotype was recorded at least ten times. CDR3 sequence: CASSPGGGDNYGYTF. CDR3 nucleotide sequence: TGTGCCAGCAGCCCTGGCGGGGGCGATAACTATGGCTACACCTTC. The chain carries TRBV9 and TRBJ1-2, with D perhaps matching TRBD1 (6 bases). The CDR3 loop spans 15 amino acids. Trimming removed 4 bases from V and 1 base from J, with 14 bases in between. Germline loops: CDR1 SGDLS, CDR2 YYNGEE.